The 9 T cell receptor beta chains in this list originate from one sample, sequenced in a study of blood T cell repertoires in COVID-19. TCRdb's table, derived via immunoSEQ multiplex PCR, lists solely in-frame clones and lacks some. The data contain 80,000 or so clones, more than 80% of them singletons. The sequenced sample was peripheral blood. The receptors come from a woman aged 65 to 85 with acute or convalescent COVID-19.

CDR3 sequence reads: CATTGGLGYTF. For the CDR3, the DNA is TGTGCCACCACAGGGGGGCTTGGCTACACCTTC. The gene calls are TRBV15 and TRBJ1-2; TRBD1 matches 7 bases. Per germline, CDR1 LNHNV and CDR2 YYDKDF (reference sequence). The ends lost 7 bases at V and 7 bases at J; junction bases unmatched: 3. The CDR3 is 11 residues long. The full variable domain, rest sourced from reference TRBV15 and TRBJ1-2, is DAMVIQNPRYQVTQFGKPVTLSCSQTLNHNVMYWYQQKSSQAPKLLFHYYDKDFNNEADTPDNFQSRRPNTSFCFLDIRSPGLGDTAMYLCATTGGLGYTFGSGTRLTVV.

V and J are TRBV5-4 and TRBJ2-3; D is uncertain. V lost 2 bases to trimming and J lost 3 bases, with 4 bases between them. The CDR3 covers 12 residues. Germline values: CDR1 SGHNT, CDR2 YYREEE (reference sequence). The CDR3 sequence: CASSFRTDTQYF. As DNA, the CDR3 is TGTGCCAGCAGCTTTAGAACAGATACGCAGTATTTT.

This rearrangement joins TRBV6-5 to TRBJ2-3; D not certain. Trimming stripped 2 bases from V and 4 bases from J, with 10 bases between. The CDR3 covers 14 residues. Germline CDR1 reads MNHEY; CDR2 reads SVGAGI. The CDR3 here is CASSYSQVADTQYF. As DNA, the CDR3 is TGTGCCAGCAGTTACAGCCAGGTGGCAGATACGCAGTATTTT.

This chain links TRBV6-2 or TRBV6-3 with TRBJ1-2, with a weak D call TRBD1 (5 bases). From germline, CDR1 is MNHEY and CDR2 SVGEGT. The CDR3 spans 16 residues. V was pared by 6 bases and J by 4 bases, with 21 bases between. The CDR3, as DNA: TGTGCCAGCAGCCCTTACTCATACTCGGACACCTATGGCTACACCTTC. Its protein is CASSPYSYSDTYGYTF.

The CDR3: CASSFDGVGIEAFF. Here the CDR3 DNA reads TGTGCCAGCAGCTTTGATGGTGTCGGGATTGAAGCTTTCTTT. The chain carries TRBV7-2 and TRBJ1-1; D remains ambiguous. V dropped 3 bases and J dropped 7 bases, with 15 bases sitting between them. This CDR3 is 14 amino acids long. Germline V lookup: CDR1 SGHTA, CDR2 FQGNSA.

The chain links TRBV27 to TRBJ2-7, with 8 bases that match TRBD1. The CDR3 length is 14 residues. The J segment lost 2 bases and the V segment lost 5 bases, leaving 5 bases of the junction unmatched. The germline gives CDR1 MNHEY, CDR2 SMNVEV (reference sequence). This chain's CDR3 is CASSAGTGPYEQYF. The CDR3 coding sequence is TGTGCCAGCAGTGCAGGGACAGGCCCCTACGAGCAGTACTTC.

The rearrangement uses TRBV7-9 and TRBJ1-1, with 7 bases matching TRBD1. Germline V gene data show CDR1 as SEHNR and CDR2 as FQNEAQ (reference sequence). V lost 2 bases, J lost 4 bases, and 16 bases stayed unmatched. This CDR3 has 18 amino acids. This chain's CDR3 is CASSLFGSGGHMGTEAFF. The DNA of the CDR3 is TGTGCCAGCAGCTTATTTGGCTCAGGGGGACATATGGGCACTGAAGCTTTCTTT. The full variable domain, rest sourced from reference TRBV7-9 and TRBJ1-1, is DTGVSQNPRHKITKRGQNVTFRCDPISEHNRLYWYRQTLGQGPEFLTYFQNEAQLEKSRLLSDRFSAERPKGSFSTLEIQRTEQGDSAMYLCASSLFGSGGHMGTEAFFGQGTRLTVV.

The chain recombines TRBV7-3 with TRBJ2-2; TRBD1 aligns across 9 bases. The V and J ends lost 4 bases and 6 bases, in that order; junction bases with no gene match: 6. The CDR3 runs to 15 residues. Germline CDR1 reads SGHTA; CDR2 reads FQGTGA. CDR3 loop: CASSSPGQGAGELFF. CDR3 DNA sequence: TGTGCCAGCAGCTCACCGGGACAGGGTGCCGGGGAGCTGTTTTTT. Full variable domain (missing parts from reference TRBV7-3 and TRBJ2-2): GAGVSQTPSNKVTEKGKYVELRCDPISGHTALYWYRQSLGQGPEFLIYFQGTGAADDSGLPNDRFFAVRPEGSVSTLKIQRTERGDSAVYLCASSSPGQGAGELFFGEGSRLTVL.

This clone was seen a few times. This rearrangement joins TRBV5-1 to TRBJ1-1; no clear D gene. V was clipped by 0 bases and J by 6 bases, with 15 bases between them. The CDR3 has 15 residues. Germline CDR1 SGHRS, CDR2 YFSETQ. The CDR3 protein is CASSLVAGTSPEAFF. Here the CDR3 DNA reads TGCGCCAGCAGCTTGGTTGCGGGCACCTCGCCTGAAGCTTTCTTT.